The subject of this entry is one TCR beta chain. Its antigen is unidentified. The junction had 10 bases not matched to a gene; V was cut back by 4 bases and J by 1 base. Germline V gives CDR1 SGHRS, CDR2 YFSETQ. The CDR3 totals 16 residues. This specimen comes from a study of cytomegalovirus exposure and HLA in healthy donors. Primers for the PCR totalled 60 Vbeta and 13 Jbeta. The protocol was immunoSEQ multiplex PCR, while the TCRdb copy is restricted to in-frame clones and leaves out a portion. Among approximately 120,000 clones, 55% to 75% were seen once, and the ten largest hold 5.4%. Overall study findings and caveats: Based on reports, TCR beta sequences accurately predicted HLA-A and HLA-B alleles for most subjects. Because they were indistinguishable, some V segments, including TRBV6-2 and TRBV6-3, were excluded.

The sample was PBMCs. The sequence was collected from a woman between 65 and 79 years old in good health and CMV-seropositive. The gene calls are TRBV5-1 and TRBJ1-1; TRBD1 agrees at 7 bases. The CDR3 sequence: CASSPHRQGTNTEAFF. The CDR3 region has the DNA TGCGCCAGCAGCCCCCATCGACAGGGAACGAACACTGAAGCTTTCTTT.